These 14 T cell receptor beta chains share one sample of origin, sequenced in a study of regulatory T cells in long-lasting Graves disease. Investigators prepared the TCR beta libraries by applying iRepertoire HTBI primers and Arm-PCR of CDR3 regions. One entry per CDR3 protein results from TCRdb running MiXCR on the multiplex PCR reads. The sample records a few hundred thousand distinct CDR3 sequences, about 15% being singletons. The time point is: newly diagnosed GD, antithyroid drugs for less than 3 months. RNA isolated from PBMCs was used to make the TCR library. The sample also formed part of further work on T cells in Graves' hyperthyroidism and ophthalmopathy.

Sequenced material: peripheral blood mononuclear cells (PBMCs), taken at new diagnosis, from a patient treated with antithyroid drugs. The origin of the receptors is a woman aged 40 to 49 with Graves disease.

This clonotype came up many times. The DNA is left out, because the CDR3 cannot be placed on it with certainty; the CDR3 is given as TCRdb lists it. V usage is TRBV28 and J usage is TRBJ2-5; no DNA check was done on the table's D call, TRBD2. Germline lookup yields CDR1 MDHEN and CDR2 SYDVKM. The CDR3 is 15 amino acids in total, end residues counted. The CDR3: CASILGLAGGNEQFF.

This clonotype was recorded at least ten times. The chain has TRBV5-8 and TRBJ1-5; the D gene is possibly TRBD1 (6 bases). The CDR3 extends over 16 amino acids. V lost 4 bases to trimming and J lost 0 bases, with 14 bases between them. CDR1 is SGHTS and CDR2 is YDEGEE in the germline V gene. The DNA for the CDR3 is TGTGCCAGCAGCGTGGTAGGGGGGACTAGCAATCAGCCCCAGCATTTT. It translates to CASSVVGGTSNQPQHF.

This clonotype was observed many times. The rearrangement joins TRBV7-2 to TRBJ2-7, with TRBD2 matching 15 bases. The germline V gene has CDR1 SGHTA and CDR2 FQGNSA. This CDR3 has 16 amino acids. Germline trimming cut 6 bases from V and 3 bases from J; bases unmatched to any gene: 6. This CDR3 is CASSPGLAGGVYEQYF. The CDR3 DNA is TGTGCCAGCAGTCCGGGACTAGCGGGAGGAGTCTACGAGCAGTACTTC.

This clonotype was recorded many times. The chain links TRBV7-8 to TRBJ2-1, with D hard to call. The V end was cut by 4 bases, the J end by 8 bases, with 9 bases between. Germline loops: CDR1 SGHVS, CDR2 FQNEAQ. CDR3 length: 12 amino acids. The CDR3 is CASSSWWDEQFF. As DNA, the CDR3 is TGTGCCAGCAGCTCTTGGTGGGATGAGCAGTTCTTC. The full variable domain, with the rest looked up from reference TRBV7-8 and TRBJ2-1, is GAGVSQSPRYKVAKRGQDVALRCDPISGHVSLFWYQQALGQGPEFLTYFQNEAQLDKSGLPSDRFFAERPEGSVSTLKIQRTQQEDSAVYLCASSSWWDEQFFGPGTRLTVL.

This clonotype was seen repeatedly, ten times or more. The genes are TRBV12-3 or TRBV12-4 and TRBJ2-1; the match to TRBD1 covers 7 bases. The CDR3 spans 16 residues. The junction had 8 bases not matched to a gene; V was cut back by 0 bases and J by 6 bases. CDR3 loop: CASSLAWQGDSNEQFF. The CDR3 coding sequence is TGTGCCAGCAGTTTAGCGTGGCAGGGGGACAGCAATGAGCAGTTCTTC.

This clonotype was counted many times. The gene calls are TRBV12-3 or TRBV12-4 and TRBJ2-3, with 7 nucleotides matching TRBD2. The CDR3 is 16 amino acids. V was pared by 4 bases and J by 2 bases, with 9 bases of the junction left unmatched. The CDR3 reads CASSSSSTSDTDTQYF. The CDR3 bases are TGTGCCAGCAGTTCCTCTTCTACTAGCGACACAGATACGCAGTATTTT.

This clonotype was seen repeatedly, ten times or more. The chain links TRBV28 to TRBJ2-7; the match to TRBD2 covers 9 bases. The CDR3 loop spans 14 amino acids. Germline V gene sequence: CDR1 MDHEN, CDR2 SYDVKM. J lost 1 base, V lost 7 bases, and 5 bases had no gene match. The CDR3 DNA sequence: TGTGCCAGCAACCCAGCGGGAGGTTCCTACGAGCAGTACTTC. It yields the protein CASNPAGGSYEQYF.

This clonotype was found many times. The chain carries TRBV28 and TRBJ2-2; D tentatively fits TRBD1 or TRBD2 (5 bases each). V was clipped by 10 bases and J by 1 base, with 10 bases between them. This CDR3 spans 13 amino acids. CDR1 and CDR2 from the germline V gene are MDHEN and SYDVKM. The CDR3 DNA reads TGTGCCACCCGGGACCAGAACACCGGGGAGCTGTTTTTT. Its protein is CATRDQNTGELFF.

In this sample, this clonotype turned up a few times. V is TRBV4-1 and J is TRBJ2-2; tentative D call: TRBD1 (5 bases). The germline gives CDR1 MGHRA, CDR2 YSYEKL. This CDR3 comprises 15 residues. Trimming took off 1 base at V and 2 bases at J, with 8 bases between the two ends. The DNA of the CDR3 is TGCGCCAGCAGCCAAGGGGGCGGTAACACCGGGGAGCTGTTTTTT. Its translation: CASSQGGGNTGELFF.

The chain combines TRBV2 with TRBJ1-6; no definite D call. Germline values: CDR1 SNHLY, CDR2 FYNNEI. This CDR3 contains 16 residues. Trimming shortened V by 0 bases and J by 6 bases, and 12 bases separated the two germline ends. The CDR3 is CASSEAGGRSNSPLHF. CDR3 sequence (DNA): TGTGCCAGCAGTGAAGCAGGCGGGAGGTCTAATTCACCCCTCCACTTT.

This clonotype turned up a few times. This chain links TRBV29-1 with TRBJ2-7, with D unclear. CDR1 is SQVTM, CDR2 ANQGSEA, per germline. V lost 1 base, J lost 6 bases, and 13 bases lay in between. The CDR3 spans 13 residues. The CDR3 spells CSVEGPGAGEQYF. The CDR3 bases are TGCAGCGTTGAAGGTCCCGGAGCAGGCGAGCAGTACTTC.

Ten or more counts support this clonotype. The chain combines TRBV19 with TRBJ2-1; TRBD2 aligns across 7 bases. The CDR3 runs to 19 residues. V gave up 5 bases and J gave up 0 bases; unmatched junction bases: 16. Germline values: CDR1 LNHDA, CDR2 SQIVND (reference sequence). CDR3 loop: CASSPPFRGRISSYNEQFF. The CDR3 DNA sequence: TGTGCCAGTAGTCCCCCGTTCCGCGGGAGAATTAGCTCCTACAATGAGCAGTTCTTC.

The chain has TRBV10-2 and TRBJ2-1, with 7 bases that match TRBD2. With V trimmed by 0 bases and J by 2 bases, 7 bases remained unmatched. CDR3 length: 17 amino acids. Per the germline V gene, CDR1 is WSHSY and CDR2 is SAAADI. The CDR3 DNA is TGCGCCAGCAGTGAGTCGACTTTGGCGGGAGCCTACAATGAGCAGTTCTTC. It translates to CASSESTLAGAYNEQFF.

This clonotype was found a few times. The chain joins TRBV10-2 to TRBJ2-3, with D hard to call. V was pared by 4 bases and J by 6 bases, with 5 bases between. CDR3 length: 11 residues. Per the germline V gene, CDR1 is WSHSY and CDR2 is SAAADI. The CDR3 nucleotides are TGCGCCAGCAGTGGGCTCGATACGCAGTATTTT. As protein: CASSGLDTQYF.